These 26 T cell receptor beta chains were sequenced from one sample in a study of T-cell reconstitution after alpha-beta-depleted transplantation in children. TCRbeta library preparation incorporated unique molecular identifiers. Via MiXCR, TCRdb re-called the PCR reads, giving one row per CDR3 protein. There are nearly 400,000 distinct CDR3 sequences in the sample; around 21% occur only once, and 3% to 4.5% lies in the top ten. Here the sequenced sample was PBMCs from the stem cell graft donor, taken from the stem cell graft. The origin of the receptors is a human donor who donated a stem cell graft to a child with acute myeloid leukemia.

The chain employs TRBV12-3 or TRBV12-4 and TRBJ2-5, with a weak D call TRBD2 (5 bases). The CDR3 length is 11 residues. The ends were cut back, 2 bases at V and 12 bases at J, with 10 bases in the middle. CDR3 in DNA: TGTGCCAGCAGTTTATCGGGGAGCGAGTACTTC. Protein: CASSLSGSEYF.

This clonotype was seen a few times. Here the CDR3 DNA reads TGTGCCAGCAGTCCCGTACGGCGGGAGCCTTACAATGAGCAGTTCTTC. Its translation is CASSPVRREPYNEQFF. The chain combines TRBV27 with TRBJ2-1; the match to TRBD2 covers 7 bases. From germline, CDR1 is MNHEY and CDR2 SMNVEV (reference sequence). The CDR3 sequence is 16 residues long. The V segment lost 5 bases and the J segment 4 bases; nucleotides outside the gene matches: 11.

The rearrangement joins TRBV28 to TRBJ2-2; 9 bases are shared with TRBD1. The junction had 4 bases not matched to a gene; V was cut back by 5 bases and J by 3 bases. CDR1 MDHEN and CDR2 SYDVKM come from the germline V gene. The CDR3 is 15 amino acids. DNA for the CDR3: TGTGCCAGCAGTCGAGGGGACAGGGACACCGGGGAGCTGTTTTTT. Its translation: CASSRGDRDTGELFF.

The rearrangement joins TRBV28 to TRBJ1-2; the D is unclear. The CDR3 contains 15 residues. Germline V gene data show CDR1 as MDHEN and CDR2 as SYDVKM. Trimming removed 4 bases from V and 1 base from J, with 13 bases in between. The chain's CDR3 is CASSSPGLINYGYTF. The CDR3 DNA reads TGTGCCAGCAGTTCCCCGGGTCTGATTAACTATGGCTACACCTTC.

This chain uses TRBV28 with TRBJ2-1; tentatively, D is TRBD2 (5 bases). Germline loops: CDR1 MDHEN, CDR2 SYDVKM. V lost 7 bases and J 3 bases, leaving 10 bases between the germline ends. The CDR3 has 13 amino acids. CDR3 sequence: CASKPGIYNEQFF. For the CDR3, the DNA is TGTGCCAGCAAACCGGGGATCTACAATGAGCAGTTCTTC.

This clonotype was counted only a few times. The rearrangement joins TRBV12-3 or TRBV12-4 to TRBJ1-1; D may be TRBD1 (5 bases). This CDR3 contains 13 residues. V lost 3 bases to trimming and J lost 8 bases, with 13 bases between them. This CDR3 is CASSFSVAGEAFF. The CDR3 DNA reads TGTGCCAGCAGTTTCTCGGTGGCAGGGGAAGCTTTCTTT.

This sequence joins TRBV20-1 and TRBJ2-7; perhaps TRBD2 as D (5 bases). V was pared by 2 bases and J by 6 bases, with 23 bases between. Per germline, CDR1 DFQATT and CDR2 SNEGSKA (reference sequence). This CDR3 is built from 16 residues. CDR3 region: CSARMKIGRRPLEQYF. CDR3 bases: TGCAGTGCTAGAATGAAGATCGGAAGGAGGCCGCTCGAGCAGTACTTC.

The CDR3 reads CSARDLSGGTYNEQFF. CDR3 coding DNA: TGCAGTGCTAGAGATCTTAGCGGGGGCACTTACAATGAGCAGTTCTTC. The chain employs TRBV20-1 and TRBJ2-1; TRBD2 agrees at 9 bases. In germline, CDR1 is DFQATT, CDR2 SNEGSKA (reference sequence). V was clipped by 0 bases and J by 4 bases; unmatched bases: 7. The CDR3 contains 16 residues.

This clonotype was counted only a few times. The rearrangement uses TRBV20-1 and TRBJ2-1; TRBD2 matches at 9 bases. The CDR3 is made up of 15 amino acids. Germline-derived CDR1 and CDR2 are DFQATT and SNEGSKA (reference sequence). The V and J ends lost 3 bases and 9 bases, in that order; junction bases with no gene match: 12. The CDR3 region is CSASFRGRARSEQFF. The CDR3 DNA is TGCAGTGCTAGTTTCCGCGGGAGGGCCCGCAGTGAGCAGTTCTTC.

In its sample, this clonotype was seen many times. The V call is TRBV15, the J call TRBJ2-1, with 13 bases matching TRBD2. CDR3 length: 14 amino acids. The V segment lost 7 bases and the J segment 7 bases; nucleotides outside the gene matches: 4. Germline V CDR1 and CDR2: LNHNV, YYDKDF (reference sequence). CDR3 sequence (DNA): TGTGCCACCACCGCACTAGCGGGAGGGAATGAGCAGTTCTTC. Its translation is CATTALAGGNEQFF.

This clonotype was observed many times. The chain is built from TRBV12-3 or TRBV12-4 and TRBJ1-1; D is uncertain. The germline V and J ends were trimmed by 5 bases and 2 bases, with 6 bases remaining between them. The CDR3 has 12 amino acids. The CDR3 DNA reads as TGTGCCAGCAGTCCGTATAACACTGAAGCTTTCTTT. Protein product: CASSPYNTEAFF.

This clonotype has just a few counts. The chain employs TRBV5-1 and TRBJ2-1; weak D call: TRBD1 (5 bases). V was cut by 2 bases and J by 1 base, with 13 bases left in between. The CDR3 spans 16 residues. From germline, CDR1 is SGHRS and CDR2 YFSETQ. The CDR3 region has the DNA TGCGCCAGCAGCTTTGGGGCCTCGATATCCTACAATGAGCAGTTCTTC. Amino acids: CASSFGASISYNEQFF.

This clonotype was found a few times. The chain uses TRBV12-3 or TRBV12-4 and TRBJ1-1; TRBD1 agrees at 7 bases. The CDR3 spans 13 residues. V trimming: 6 bases; J trimming: 7 bases; junction bases outside the gene matches: 8. CDR3: CASSTTGNDEAFF. As DNA, the CDR3 is TGTGCCAGCAGCACGACAGGGAACGATGAAGCTTTCTTT.

At least ten counts were recorded for this clonotype. The V call is TRBV7-3, the J call TRBJ2-1, with 10 bases matching TRBD2. The trim removed 5 bases at V and 3 bases at J, leaving 7 bases unmatched. The CDR3 loop spans 16 amino acids. Germline CDR1 is SGHTA and CDR2 is FQGTGA. The CDR3: CASSPMRLAGYNEQFF. CDR3 nucleotides: TGTGCCAGCAGCCCTATGAGACTAGCGGGCTACAATGAGCAGTTCTTC.

The genes are TRBV24-1 and TRBJ2-7; the D gene is possibly TRBD2 (6 bases). V lost 3 bases and J 4 bases, leaving 12 bases between the germline ends. CDR3 length: 14 residues. Germline values: CDR1 KGHDR, CDR2 SFDVKD. The CDR3 protein is CATSDARDGYEQYF. The CDR3 bases are TGTGCCACCAGTGATGCGCGGGACGGTTACGAGCAGTACTTC.

V is TRBV5-1 and J is TRBJ1-5, with unresolved D. The germline gives CDR1 SGHRS, CDR2 YFSETQ. CDR3 length: 16 residues. Deletions cut 0 bases from V and 0 bases from J, with 10 bases between. Here the CDR3 reads CASSLEGSGSNQPQHF. CDR3 nucleotides: TGCGCCAGCAGCTTGGAAGGGTCGGGTAGCAATCAGCCCCAGCATTTT.

This clonotype was detected many times. The chain couples TRBV4-3 to TRBJ2-1, with TRBD2 matching 11 bases. V gave up 0 bases and J gave up 5 bases; unmatched junction bases: 3. In germline, CDR1 is LGHNA, CDR2 YSLEER. This CDR3 has 16 amino acids. CDR3 nucleotide sequence: TGCGCCAGCAGCCAAGAGGCTAGCGGGAGGAACAATGAGCAGTTCTTC. Its translation: CASSQEASGRNNEQFF.

Here the CDR3 reads CAISESRQGADQPQHF. The DNA for the CDR3 is TGTGCCATCAGTGAGTCCCGGCAGGGTGCAGATCAGCCCCAGCATTTT. The chain couples TRBV10-3 to TRBJ1-5; D is possibly TRBD1 (5 bases). Trimming cost V 0 bases and J 5 bases, with 14 bases left between them. The CDR3 length is 16 residues. Germline CDR1 ENHRY, CDR2 SYGVKD.

This clonotype came up a few times. The chain couples TRBV29-1 to TRBJ1-1, with TRBD1 matching over 8 bases. The CDR3 has 12 residues. With 5 bases clipped from V and 5 bases from J, the junction kept 4 bases outside the gene matches. Per germline, CDR1 SQVTM and CDR2 ANQGSEA. CDR3 loop: CSVHRGETEAFF. CDR3 DNA: TGCAGCGTTCACAGGGGGGAAACTGAAGCTTTCTTT.

The gene calls are TRBV3-1 and TRBJ2-1; D is unresolved. This CDR3 is built from 15 residues. Germline assignment: CDR1 LGHDT and CDR2 YNNKEL (reference sequence). V dropped 3 bases and J dropped 5 bases, with 14 bases sitting between them. CDR3 sequence: CASSHRSRNNNEQFF. The CDR3 DNA is TGTGCCAGCAGCCATCGATCCCGGAATAACAATGAGCAGTTCTTC.

In this sample, this clonotype turned up many times. This chain uses TRBV19 with TRBJ2-3, with D perhaps matching TRBD2 (6 bases). Between the trimmed V and J ends, which lost 6 bases and 3 bases, there was a span of 13 bases. This CDR3 is built from 14 residues. Germline V gene sequence: CDR1 LNHDA, CDR2 SQIVND (reference sequence). CDR3 coding DNA: TGTGCCAGTAGGGTAGCGGAGGGAACAGATACGCAGTATTTT. Residues: CASRVAEGTDTQYF.

This chain uses TRBV20-1 with TRBJ2-7; no clear D. CDR3 length: 15 residues. V lost 0 bases, J lost 4 bases, and 16 bases lay in between. CDR1 and CDR2 from the germline V gene are DFQATT and SNEGSKA (reference sequence). CDR3 protein: CSARDVAVNEYEQYF. The CDR3 nucleotides are TGCAGTGCTAGAGATGTCGCGGTAAATGAATACGAGCAGTACTTC.

This clonotype showed up just a few times. The gene calls are TRBV6-1 and TRBJ1-5; D is ambiguous. The CDR3 totals 15 residues. Looked up from germline, CDR1 is MNHNS and CDR2 is SASEGT. Trimming removed 7 bases at V and 0 bases at J, with 13 bases between. CDR3 sequence: CASNLLGYSNQPQHF. The CDR3, as DNA: TGTGCCAGCAATCTGTTAGGGTATAGCAATCAGCCCCAGCATTTT.

This clonotype was counted at least ten times. The chain employs TRBV28 and TRBJ2-7; D is uncertain. V was clipped by 2 bases and J by 6 bases, with 11 bases between them. This CDR3 spans 13 amino acids. Germline CDR1 reads MDHEN; CDR2 reads SYDVKM. In DNA form, the CDR3 reads TGTGCCAGCAGTTTACCGGGTTTGGGCGAGCAGTACTTC. Translation gives CASSLPGLGEQYF. The whole variable domain, remainder taken from reference TRBV28 and TRBJ2-7, is DVKVTQSSRYLVKRTGEKVFLECVQDMDHENMFWYRQDPGLGLRLIYFSYDVKMKEKGDIPEGYSVSREKKERFSLILESASTNQTSMYLCASSLPGLGEQYFGPGTRLTVT.

In its sample, this clonotype was seen many times. This chain joins TRBV4-1 and TRBJ2-7; 9 nucleotides align to TRBD1. Germline V lookup: CDR1 MGHRA, CDR2 YSYEKL. V gave up 3 bases and J gave up 4 bases; unmatched junction bases: 7. The CDR3 is 15 amino acids. The CDR3 sequence is CASSQPRDRVYEQYF. In nucleotides, the CDR3 is TGCGCCAGCAGCCAGCCCCGGGACAGGGTTTACGAGCAGTACTTC.

The chain has TRBV20-1 and TRBJ2-2, with D maybe TRBD2 (6 bases). Germline-derived CDR1 and CDR2 are DFQATT and SNEGSKA (reference sequence). V was shortened by 1 base and J by 7 bases, with 10 bases between the two germline ends. This CDR3 is 13 amino acids long. In DNA, the CDR3 is TGCAGTGCTAGAGGACTAGGTGGCGGGGAGCTGTTTTTT. It specifies CSARGLGGGELFF.